These 22 T cell receptor beta chains originate from one sample sequenced in a study of technical replicates of blood from several donors. Sequenced by immunoSEQ multiplex PCR; TCRdb stores in-frame clones only, minus some. In the table there are about 83,000 clones, about 97% of which are singletons. What was sequenced was T cells isolated from PBMCs. All receptors come from a human donor in good health.

As DNA, the CDR3 is TGTGCCAGCAACCTCTACACGGCGGGAGGGCGGGTCGGCAATGAGCAGTTCTTC. This sequence encodes CASNLYTAGGRVGNEQFF. This chain joins TRBV2 and TRBJ2-1; 9 bases align to TRBD2. In germline, CDR1 is SNHLY, CDR2 FYNNEI. The CDR3 is made up of 18 amino acids. The junction had 19 bases not matched to a gene; V was cut back by 7 bases and J by 6 bases.

This clone was recorded only once. In DNA, the CDR3 is TGTGCCAGCAGCGTAGACTCGTTGAGGGGAGGGGGAGATACGCAGTATTTT. Residues: CASSVDSLRGGGDTQYF. The chain combines TRBV9 with TRBJ2-3; D might be TRBD2 (7 bases). Germline V CDR1 and CDR2: SGDLS, YYNGEE. The CDR3 runs 17 residues. V was pared by 0 bases and J by 5 bases, with 19 bases between.

The J gene is TRBJ2-2, the V gene TRBV7-9; TRBD2 aligns across 7 bases. This CDR3 comprises 18 residues. CDR1 SEHNR and CDR2 FQNEAQ come from the germline V gene (reference sequence). V gave up 2 bases and J gave up 1 base; unmatched junction bases: 10. The CDR3 is CASSLKFSGLQNTGELFF. CDR3 bases: TGTGCCAGCAGCTTAAAGTTTAGCGGGCTTCAGAACACCGGGGAGCTGTTTTTT.

The chain uses TRBV27 and TRBJ2-7, with a weak D call TRBD2 (5 bases). The CDR3 totals 13 residues. Trimming removed 3 bases from V and 5 bases from J, with 11 bases in between. Germline V gives CDR1 MNHEY, CDR2 SMNVEV (reference sequence). CDR3 DNA sequence: TGTGCCAGCAGTTTGTCCCGGGGTAACGAGCAGTACTTC. Translated: CASSLSRGNEQYF.

V gene TRBV2 combines with J gene TRBJ1-1; maybe TRBD1 (5 bases). This CDR3 is built from 13 residues. Trimming removed 6 bases from V and 0 bases from J, with 8 bases in between. Germline V gene sequence: CDR1 SNHLY, CDR2 FYNNEI. The DNA of the CDR3 is TGTGCCAGCAGCTGGGGCTTGAACACTGAAGCTTTCTTT. It yields the protein CASSWGLNTEAFF.

The V gene is TRBV7-2, the J gene TRBJ2-3; 11 bases fit TRBD2. The CDR3 is 16 residues long. After removal of 2 bases from V and 7 bases from J, the junction contained 8 bases not matched to a gene. Germline lookup yields CDR1 SGHTA and CDR2 FQGNSA. CDR3 DNA sequence: TGTGCCAGCAGCTTACAAATAGCGGGAGGGTCAAATACGCAGTATTTT. Protein product: CASSLQIAGGSNTQYF. Based on the CDR3 plus reference TRBV7-2 and TRBJ2-3, the full variable domain is GAGVSQSPSNKVTEKGKDVELRCDPISGHTALYWYRQSLGQGLEFLIYFQGNSAPDKSGLPSDRFSAERTGGSVSTLTIQRTQQEDSAVYLCASSLQIAGGSNTQYFGPGTRLTVL.

CDR3 region: CASSQLIRELNTGELFF. The DNA of the CDR3 is TGCGCCAGCAGCCAGCTGATACGGGAATTAAACACCGGGGAGCTGTTTTTT. V usage is TRBV4-1 and J usage is TRBJ2-2; D might be TRBD2 (5 bases). The length of the CDR3 is 17 residues. The germline V gene has CDR1 MGHRA and CDR2 YSYEKL. V was cut by 3 bases and J by 2 bases, with 16 bases left in between.

The chain uses TRBV7-9 and TRBJ1-1; possible D gene TRBD1, 6 bases. Germline V gene data show CDR1 as SEHNR and CDR2 as FQNEAQ (reference sequence). The CDR3 contains 13 residues. V was shortened by 1 base and J by 3 bases, with 6 bases between the two germline ends. CDR3 amino acids: CASSLGTDTEAFF. Here the CDR3 DNA reads TGTGCCAGCAGCTTAGGGACAGACACTGAAGCTTTCTTT.

The chain uses TRBV11-2 and TRBJ2-7; TRBD1 matches at 9 bases. The CDR3 contains 15 residues. J was trimmed by 3 bases and V by 3 bases; bases with no gene match: 6. Germline CDR1 is SGHAT and CDR2 is FQNNGV. The CDR3 protein is CASSLGDRGYYEQYF. In DNA form, the CDR3 reads TGTGCCAGCAGCTTGGGAGACAGGGGGTACTACGAGCAGTACTTC.

The rearrangement links TRBV6-1 to TRBJ1-1; D may be TRBD1 (6 bases). The V end was cut by 2 bases, the J end by 1 base, with 14 bases between. This CDR3 spans 16 amino acids. Germline V gene lookup returns CDR1 MNHNS and CDR2 SASEGT. The CDR3 sequence: CASSEIGDNPNTEAFF. In DNA form, the CDR3 reads TGTGCCAGCAGTGAAATAGGGGACAACCCGAACACTGAAGCTTTCTTT.

This chain uses TRBV10-3 with TRBJ2-5; no clear D. The CDR3 is 13 amino acids. V lost 2 bases and J 5 bases, leaving 9 bases between the germline ends. CDR1 and CDR2 from the germline V gene are ENHRY and SYGVKD. The CDR3 loop is CAISEISQETQYF. The CDR3 nucleotides read TGTGCCATCAGTGAGATTAGCCAGGAGACCCAGTACTTC.

V gene TRBV7-2 combines with J gene TRBJ2-7, with no clear D. The germline gives CDR1 SGHTA, CDR2 FQGNSA. V was pared by 8 bases and J by 4 bases, with 18 bases between. This CDR3 region has 14 residues. The CDR3 nucleotides are TGTGCCAGCGGCCAATTTATCCCACCTTACGAGCAGTACTTC. Amino acid sequence: CASGQFIPPYEQYF.

For the CDR3, the DNA is TGTGCCAGCAGCTTAGAGCGTGGCGGGGGCACCTACGAGCAGTACTTC. Translating it yields CASSLERGGGTYEQYF. V is TRBV11-3 and J is TRBJ2-7; a weak D match, TRBD2 (7 bases). The CDR3 length is 16 residues. Germline V gene data show CDR1 as SGHNT and CDR2 as YENEEA. The V and J ends lost 0 bases and 2 bases respectively, with 14 bases between them.

The chain combines TRBV2 with TRBJ1-1; perhaps TRBD1 as D (6 bases). This CDR3 region has 14 residues. Trimming removed 7 bases from V and 1 base from J, with 13 bases in between. CDR1 is SNHLY and CDR2 is FYNNEI in the germline V gene. CDR3 DNA sequence: TGTGCCAGCAACATAGGACAGCAGAACACTGAAGCTTTCTTT. This sequence encodes CASNIGQQNTEAFF.

V usage is TRBV10-1 and J usage is TRBJ2-7; possible D gene TRBD2, 5 bases. The germline V gene encodes CDR1 WNHNN and CDR2 SYGVQD (reference sequence). V was clipped by 8 bases and J by 3 bases, with 14 bases between them. This CDR3 comprises 13 residues. The CDR3 region has the DNA TGCGCCAGCTGCCCCTCGGGGAGCTACGAGCAGTACTTC. Translating it yields CASCPSGSYEQYF.

The count of this clone is one. The gene calls are TRBV19 and TRBJ1-4; 7 positions match TRBD1. CDR1 and CDR2 from the germline V gene are LNHDA and SQIVND (reference sequence). The CDR3 consists of 17 residues. J gave up 4 bases and V 5 bases, and 13 bases lay outside the gene matches. CDR3 loop: CASSLDRERGFNEKLFF. For the CDR3, the DNA is TGTGCCAGTAGTCTCGACAGGGAGAGGGGGTTTAATGAAAAACTGTTTTTT.

This clone was seen only once. V gene TRBV5-1 combines with J gene TRBJ2-1, with 9 nucleotides matching TRBD1. J gave up 7 bases and V 0 bases, and 8 bases lay outside the gene matches. The CDR3 sequence is 16 residues long. Germline V gene lookup returns CDR1 SGHRS and CDR2 YFSETQ. This CDR3 reads CASSLEPGQGWNEQFF. The DNA for the CDR3 is TGCGCCAGCAGCTTGGAACCGGGACAGGGATGGAATGAGCAGTTCTTC.

The chain is built from TRBV11-2 and TRBJ2-5; the D gene is possibly TRBD1 (5 bases). The V gene lost 3 bases and the J gene lost 1 base, with 9 bases spanning the gap. CDR1 is SGHAT and CDR2 is FQNNGV in the germline V gene. The CDR3 sequence is 14 residues long. This CDR3 reads CASSFRGIQETQYF. CDR3 nucleotide sequence: TGTGCCAGCAGCTTTAGGGGAATCCAAGAGACCCAGTACTTC.

CDR3 in amino acids: CASSPNYYLAYEQYF. The CDR3 DNA is TGCGCCAGCAGCCCAAATTATTACCTAGCCTACGAGCAGTACTTC. This chain uses TRBV4-3 with TRBJ2-7; D not certain. Germline assignment: CDR1 LGHNA and CDR2 YSLEER. Trimming took 4 bases from V and 2 from J, leaving 15 bases between them. The CDR3 spans 15 residues.

The rearrangement links TRBV11-1 to TRBJ2-5, with D uncertain. V was cut by 5 bases and J by 5 bases, with 15 bases left in between. The germline V gene has CDR1 SGHAT and CDR2 FQDESV (reference sequence). The CDR3 has 14 residues. CDR3 DNA sequence: TGTGCCAGCAGCCCCCAAGGCCTCGGGGAGACCCAGTACTTC. Encoded protein: CASSPQGLGETQYF.

This clone was observed once. V is TRBV6-6 and J is TRBJ1-1, with TRBD1 matching 8 bases. CDR1 MNHNY and CDR2 SVGAGI come from the germline V gene (reference sequence). The V segment lost 3 bases and the J segment 3 bases; nucleotides outside the gene matches: 3. The CDR3 consists of 14 residues. CDR3 coding DNA: TGTGCCAGCAGTTATGACAGGGGATACACTGAAGCTTTCTTT. Translated: CASSYDRGYTEAFF.

This clone appeared a single time. CDR3 DNA: TGCGCCAGCAGCTTGGAGGTTAGCGGGCCGCGCGAGCAGTACTTC. It codes for CASSLEVSGPREQYF. V and J are TRBV5-1 and TRBJ2-7, with 7 bases that match TRBD2. V shed 0 bases, J shed 6 bases, and the junction held 9 bases outside the gene matches. The CDR3 contains 15 residues. CDR1 and CDR2 from the germline V gene are SGHRS and YFSETQ. The whole variable domain, filled in from reference TRBV5-1 and TRBJ2-7, reads KAGVTQTPRYLIKTRGQQVTLSCSPISGHRSVSWYQQTPGQGLQFLFEYFSETQRNKGNFPGRFSGRQFSNSRSEMNVSTLELGDSALYLCASSLEVSGPREQYFGPGTRLTVT.